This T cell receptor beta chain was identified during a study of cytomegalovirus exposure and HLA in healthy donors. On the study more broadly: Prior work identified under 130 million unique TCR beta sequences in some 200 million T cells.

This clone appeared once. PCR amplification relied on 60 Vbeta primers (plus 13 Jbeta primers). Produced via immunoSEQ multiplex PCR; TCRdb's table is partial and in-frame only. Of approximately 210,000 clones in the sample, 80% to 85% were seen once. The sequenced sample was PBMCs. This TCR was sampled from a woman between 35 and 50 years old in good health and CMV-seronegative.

The CDR3 DNA reads TGTGCCAGCAGTGGACTAGCGGGAGTAAAGGAGACCCAGTACTTC. Translation gives CASSGLAGVKETQYF. This sequence joins TRBV2 and TRBJ2-5; 12 bases fit TRBD2. Germline trimming cut 4 bases from V and 5 bases from J; bases unmatched to any gene: 5. The CDR3 has 15 residues. Germline CDR1 is SNHLY and CDR2 is FYNNEI.